These 8 T cell receptor beta chains share one sample of origin, sequenced in a study of T cells in Graves' hyperthyroidism and ophthalmopathy. Regions amplified from RNA transcripts were the TCR beta CDR3 regions. The HTBI primer set was used in a first-round RT-PCR of the TCR CDR3. TCRdb recomputed calls from the multiplex PCR reads with MiXCR, one row per CDR3 protein. The table shows approximately 560,000 distinct CDR3 sequences, with roughly 46% occurring only once. The sequenced material came from peripheral blood or thyroid tissue (not recorded which). All receptors come from a young woman with Graves' hyperthyroidism.

The chain joins TRBV25-1 to TRBJ2-7; 11 bases align to TRBD2. After removal of 4 bases from V and 3 bases from J, the junction contained 5 bases not matched to a gene. CDR1 and CDR2 from the germline V gene are MGHDK and SYGVNS. The CDR3 extends over 15 amino acids. The CDR3 region has the DNA TGTGCCAGCAGTGCGGGCGGGACTAGCGGCTACGAGCAGTACTTC. It specifies CASSAGGTSGYEQYF.

This clonotype has ten or more counts. The rearrangement uses TRBV24-1 and TRBJ1-1; 9 bases align to TRBD1. Trimming took 6 bases from V and 5 from J; bases not matched to a gene: 3. This CDR3 is built from 13 residues. The V gene's germline CDR1 is KGHDR and CDR2 SFDVKD. The CDR3 region has the DNA TGTGCCACCAGTAGCGACAGGGGGACTGAAGCTTTCTTT. Amino acid sequence: CATSSDRGTEAFF.

The rearrangement joins TRBV19 to TRBJ1-2, with a tentative D call TRBD1 (6 bases). Trimming left V 4 bases short and J 1 base short, with 13 bases between. This CDR3 is 15 amino acids long. CDR1 is LNHDA, CDR2 SQIVND, per germline (reference sequence). CDR3 nucleotides: TGTGCCAGTAGTACAACAGGGATAGGTAACTATGGCTACACCTTC. It yields the protein CASSTTGIGNYGYTF. The variable domain in full, with the rest retrieved from reference TRBV19 and TRBJ1-2, is DGGITQSPKYLFRKEGQNVTLSCEQNLNHDAMYWYRQDPGQGLRLIYYSQIVNDFQKGDIAEGYSVSREKKESFPLTVTSAQKNPTAFYLCASSTTGIGNYGYTFGSGTRLTVV.

The chain carries TRBV7-2 and TRBJ2-2; 8 bases line up with TRBD1. The CDR3 is made up of 16 amino acids. CDR1 is SGHTA and CDR2 is FQGNSA in the germline V gene. The junction had 4 bases not matched to a gene; V was cut back by 4 bases and J by 0 bases. The CDR3 reads CASSSGQGTNTGELFF. The CDR3 DNA reads TGTGCCAGCAGCTCTGGACAGGGCACGAACACCGGGGAGCTGTTTTTT. Supplemented by reference TRBV7-2 and TRBJ2-2, the full variable domain reads GAGVSQSPSNKVTEKGKDVELRCDPISGHTALYWYRQSLGQGLEFLIYFQGNSAPDKSGLPSDRFSAERTGGSVSTLTIQRTQQEDSAVYLCASSSGQGTNTGELFFGEGSRLTVL.

This clonotype showed up many times. The chain employs TRBV10-3 and TRBJ1-3; D ambiguous. This CDR3 comprises 14 residues. Germline CDR1 reads ENHRY; CDR2 reads SYGVKD. V was cut by 7 bases and J by 0 bases, with 10 bases left in between. CDR3: CAITGTSSGNTIYF. CDR3 nucleotide sequence: TGTGCCATCACTGGCACCAGCTCTGGAAACACCATATATTTT.

This clonotype was recorded once. The genes are TRBV2 and TRBJ1-5; maybe TRBD1 (6 bases). The ends were cut back, 4 bases at V and 6 bases at J, with 13 bases in the middle. Germline values: CDR1 SNHLY, CDR2 FYNNEI. The CDR3 consists of 14 residues. The CDR3 DNA is TGTGCCAGCAGTGCAACAGGGCAGAGTCAGCCCCAGCATTTT. It encodes CASSATGQSQPQHF.

This clonotype has just a few counts. This chain joins TRBV20-1 and TRBJ2-7, with 9 bases aligning to TRBD1. Germline lookup yields CDR1 DFQATT and CDR2 SNEGSKA (reference sequence). The CDR3 covers 14 residues. The V and J ends lost 6 bases and 0 bases, in that order; junction bases with no gene match: 6. The CDR3 nucleotides are TGCAGTGCACCGACAGGGGGTCGCTCCTACGAGCAGTACTTC. It translates to CSAPTGGRSYEQYF.

This clonotype was picked up many times. The CDR3 sequence is CASSWEPDGYTF. CDR3 DNA sequence: TGTGCCAGCAGCTGGGAGCCCGATGGCTACACCTTC. The V gene is TRBV7-9, the J gene TRBJ1-2; D is unresolved. The CDR3 contains 12 residues. Trimming took 4 bases from V and 6 from J, leaving 9 bases between them. In germline, CDR1 is SEHNR, CDR2 FQNEAQ (reference sequence).